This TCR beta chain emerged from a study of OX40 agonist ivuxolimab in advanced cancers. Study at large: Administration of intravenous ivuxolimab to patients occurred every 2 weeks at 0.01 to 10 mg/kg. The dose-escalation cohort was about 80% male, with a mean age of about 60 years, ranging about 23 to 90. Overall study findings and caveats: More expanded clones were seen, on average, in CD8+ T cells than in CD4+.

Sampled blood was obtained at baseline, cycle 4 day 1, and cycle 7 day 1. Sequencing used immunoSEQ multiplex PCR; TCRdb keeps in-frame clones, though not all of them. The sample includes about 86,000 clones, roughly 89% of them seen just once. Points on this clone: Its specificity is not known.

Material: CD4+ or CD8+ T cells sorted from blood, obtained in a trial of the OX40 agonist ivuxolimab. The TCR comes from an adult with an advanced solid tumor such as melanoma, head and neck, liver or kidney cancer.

The CDR3 protein is CASRPGTGNQPQHF. The DNA of the CDR3 is TGTGCCAGCCGCCCCGGGACAGGTAATCAGCCCCAGCATTTT. The rearrangement links TRBV27 to TRBJ1-5; 8 bases line up with TRBD1. Germline V CDR1 and CDR2: MNHEY, SMNVEV (reference sequence). With V trimmed by 8 bases and J by 4 bases, 7 bases remained unmatched. The CDR3 length is 14 residues.